The subject of this entry is one TCR beta chain. This record comes from a study of blood T cells in healthy people across ages. The authors ran a second PCR of about 7 to 12 cycles using a sample-barcoded 5' primer and a J-beta primer mix. Each CDR3 protein gets one entry after TCRdb re-called the 5' RACE reads with MiXCR. The sample consists of approximately 850,000 distinct CDR3 sequences, 58% of them appearing once. Germline loops: CDR1 SNHLY, CDR2 FYNNEI. The CDR3 consists of 18 residues. V was clipped by 5 bases and J by 7 bases; unmatched bases: 15. The TCR comes from a young man in good health. The sequenced material came from blood. V and J are TRBV2 and TRBJ2-4, with 12 bases fitting TRBD1. CDR3 DNA sequence: TGTGCCAGCAGTCTAACCGGGACAGGGGGCCGTGTTTCCAACATTCAGTACTTC. It codes for CASSLTGTGGRVSNIQYF. Based on the CDR3 plus reference TRBV2 and TRBJ2-4, the full variable domain is EPEVTQTPSHQVTQMGQEVILRCVPISNHLYFYWYRQILGQKVEFLVSFYNNEISEKSEIFDDQFSVERPDGSNFTLKIRSTKLEDSAMYFCASSLTGTGGRVSNIQYFGAGTRLSVL.